This entry lists 14 T cell receptor beta chains sequenced from one sample in a study of STAT5B mutations in CD4+ large granular lymphocyte leukemia. Profiling relied on immunoSEQ multiplex PCR, and the TCRdb table lists in-frame clones only, not all of them. Here the sample spans 28,000 or so clones, 78% being singletons. Sequenced material: CD4+ T cells from blood buffy coats. The receptors were gathered from a human donor in good health.

This rearrangement joins TRBV28 to TRBJ2-1, with 11 bases lining up with TRBD2. V shed 5 bases and J 5 bases; nucleotides not matched to a gene: 14. The CDR3 is 18 amino acids. The germline V gene encodes CDR1 MDHEN and CDR2 SYDVKM. CDR3 loop: CASSRRRVTGLADNEQFF. In DNA form, the CDR3 reads TGTGCCAGCAGTAGACGACGGGTGACGGGACTAGCGGACAATGAGCAGTTCTTC.

The chain recombines TRBV2 with TRBJ2-3, with D uncertain. The germline CDR1 and CDR2 sequences are SNHLY and FYNNEI. This CDR3 region has 15 residues. The ends were cut back, 6 bases at V and 0 bases at J, with 13 bases in the middle. This CDR3 is CASRERAVSTDTQYF. For the CDR3, the DNA is TGTGCCAGCAGAGAAAGAGCCGTTAGCACAGATACGCAGTATTTT.

The V gene is TRBV19, the J gene TRBJ1-1; D is ambiguous. CDR3 length: 15 residues. The V end lost 7 bases, the J end lost 0 bases, and 15 bases lay between the germline ends. The V gene's germline CDR1 is LNHDA and CDR2 SQIVND (reference sequence). The CDR3 DNA reads TGTGCCAGTATTAACGATGCCTCGGTGAACACTGAAGCTTTCTTT. Protein product: CASINDASVNTEAFF.

The sample holds a few counts of this clone. J is TRBJ1-1 and V is TRBV7-9, with 7 bases fitting TRBD1. Per germline, CDR1 SEHNR and CDR2 FQNEAQ (reference sequence). V shed 1 base, J shed 5 bases, and the junction held 1 base outside the gene matches. The CDR3 is made up of 13 amino acids. The CDR3 coding sequence is TGTGCCAGCAGCTTAGAGGGGGCGACTGAAGCTTTCTTT. Protein product: CASSLEGATEAFF.

The chain combines TRBV28 with TRBJ2-7, with a possible D match to TRBD2 (6 bases). The CDR3 is 11 residues long. Trimming cost V 7 bases and J 3 bases, with 7 bases left between them. Germline assignment: CDR1 MDHEN and CDR2 SYDVKM. CDR3 amino acids: CASTGSYEQYF. In nucleotides, the CDR3 is TGTGCCAGCACCGGGAGCTACGAGCAGTACTTC.

This clone turned up a few times. This CDR3 reads CASRGPRGTEAFF. CDR3 DNA: TGTGCCAGCAGGGGACCGCGGGGCACTGAAGCTTTCTTT. The chain joins TRBV25-1 to TRBJ1-1, with D perhaps matching TRBD1 (5 bases). The germline V gene encodes CDR1 MGHDK and CDR2 SYGVNS. The CDR3 totals 13 residues. The V gene lost 6 bases and the J gene lost 4 bases, with 12 bases spanning the gap.

The chain uses TRBV29-1 and TRBJ2-7; 9 nucleotides match TRBD1. Germline CDR1 and CDR2: SQVTM and ANQGSEA. This CDR3 has 13 amino acids. V lost 7 bases and J lost 6; bases outside the gene matches: 10. CDR3 sequence (DNA): TGCAGCGCTTCCGGGACAGGGCAGGGCGAGCAGTACTTC. Protein: CSASGTGQGEQYF.

The chain combines TRBV10-3 with TRBJ2-5, with TRBD2 matching over 14 bases. The CDR3 covers 14 residues. From germline, CDR1 is ENHRY and CDR2 SYGVKD. The trim removed 11 bases at V and 5 bases at J, leaving 7 bases unmatched. Here the CDR3 DNA reads TGTGCCGTAGGGGGACTAGCGGGGGCGGAGACCCAGTACTTC. The encoded protein is CAVGGLAGAETQYF.

This clone was observed a few times. The chain joins TRBV28 to TRBJ2-7; TRBD1 agrees at 8 bases. There are 14 residues in the CDR3. CDR1 and CDR2 from the germline V gene are MDHEN and SYDVKM. V lost 7 bases to trimming and J lost 5 bases; unmatched junction nucleotides: 10. The CDR3 bases are TGTGCCAGCAACGGACAGGGCTTGGTGGACGAGCAGTACTTC. Amino acid sequence: CASNGQGLVDEQYF.

In its sample, this clone was seen once. The chain carries TRBV28 and TRBJ1-2, with 7 bases matching TRBD1. The CDR3 length is 14 residues. Per germline, CDR1 MDHEN and CDR2 SYDVKM. The V segment lost 6 bases and the J segment 6 bases; nucleotides outside the gene matches: 10. CDR3 region: CASRPLNRGHGYTF. The CDR3 region has the DNA TGTGCCAGCAGACCCCTGAACAGGGGACATGGCTACACCTTC.

J is TRBJ2-2 and V is TRBV18; 9 bases are shared with TRBD1. CDR1 and CDR2 (germline): KGHSH, LQKENI. The CDR3 consists of 15 residues. J was trimmed by 6 bases and V by 5 bases; bases with no gene match: 7. CDR3 nucleotides: TGTGCCAGCTCAGAAGACAGGGGGATCGCCGGGGAGCTGTTTTTT. It is translated as CASSEDRGIAGELFF. Using reference TRBV18 and TRBJ2-2 for the parts outside the CDR3, the full variable domain is NAGVMQNPRHLVRRRGQEARLRCSPMKGHSHVYWYRQLPEEGLKFMVYLQKENIIDESGMPKERFSAEFPKEGPSILRIQQVVRGDSAAYFCASSEDRGIAGELFFGEGSRLTVL.

The gene calls are TRBV18 and TRBJ2-3; 8 bases are shared with TRBD1. Germline V lookup: CDR1 KGHSH, CDR2 LQKENI. This CDR3 contains 16 residues. Trimming removed 6 bases from V and 1 base from J; junction bases left unmatched: 9. The CDR3 spells CASSPLRGLRTDTQYF. For the CDR3, the DNA is TGTGCCAGCTCGCCTCTCAGGGGGCTGCGCACAGATACGCAGTATTTT.

The genes are TRBV4-1 and TRBJ2-2; 7 bases match TRBD2. CDR1 and CDR2 (germline): MGHRA, YSYEKL. There are 16 residues in the CDR3. The V and J ends lost 0 bases and 5 bases, in that order; junction bases with no gene match: 6. CDR3 sequence (DNA): TGCGCCAGCAGCCAAGACTTCCCGCGGGGGACCGGGGAGCTGTTTTTT. Its translation: CASSQDFPRGTGELFF.

This clone was counted between two and nine times. The chain is built from TRBV27 and TRBJ1-2, with 10 bases identical to TRBD1. The CDR3 sequence is 15 residues long. Germline-derived CDR1 and CDR2 are MNHEY and SMNVEV (reference sequence). J gave up 7 bases and V 5 bases, and 10 bases lay outside the gene matches. CDR3 nucleotides: TGTGCCAGCAGTCCCCGGGACAGGGGATCCGGTGGCTACACCTTC. Translated, it gives CASSPRDRGSGGYTF.